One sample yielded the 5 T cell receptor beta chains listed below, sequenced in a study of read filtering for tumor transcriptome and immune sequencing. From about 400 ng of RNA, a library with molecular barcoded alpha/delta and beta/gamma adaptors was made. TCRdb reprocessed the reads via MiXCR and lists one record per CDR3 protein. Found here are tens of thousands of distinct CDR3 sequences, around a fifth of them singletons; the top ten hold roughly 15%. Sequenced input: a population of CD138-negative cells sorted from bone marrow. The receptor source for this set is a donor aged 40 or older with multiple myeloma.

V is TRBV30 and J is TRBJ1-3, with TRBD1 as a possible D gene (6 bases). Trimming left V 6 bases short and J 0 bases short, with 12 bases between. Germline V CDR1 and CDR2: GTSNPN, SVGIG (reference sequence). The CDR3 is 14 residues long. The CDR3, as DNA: TGTGCCTGCTGGGGGGCCCTCTCTGGAAACACCATATATTTT. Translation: CACWGALSGNTIYF. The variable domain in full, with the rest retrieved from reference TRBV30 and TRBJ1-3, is SQTIHQWPATLVQPVGSPLSLECTVEGTSNPNLYWYRQAAGRGLQLLFYSVGIGQISSEVPQNLSASRPQDRQFILSSKKLLLSDSGFYLCACWGALSGNTIYFGEGSWLTVV.

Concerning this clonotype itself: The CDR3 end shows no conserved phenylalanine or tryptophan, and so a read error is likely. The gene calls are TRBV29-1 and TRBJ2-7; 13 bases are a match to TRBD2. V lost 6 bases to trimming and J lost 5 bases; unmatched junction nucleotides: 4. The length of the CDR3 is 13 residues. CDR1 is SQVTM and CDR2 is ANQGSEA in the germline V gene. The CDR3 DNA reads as TGCAGCGTACGGACTAGCGGGAGAGACGAGCAGTACCTC. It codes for CSVRTSGRDEQYL.

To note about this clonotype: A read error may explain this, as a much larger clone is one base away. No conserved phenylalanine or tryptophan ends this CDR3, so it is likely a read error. The CDR3 nucleotides are TGTGCCAGCAGCCAACCGTGGACGGGCGAGCAGTACATC. It codes for CASSQPWTGEQYI. The chain couples TRBV3-1 to TRBJ2-7; D is unresolved. Trimming left V 2 bases short and J 6 bases short, with 11 bases between. CDR1 and CDR2 from the germline V gene are LGHDT and YNNKEL (reference sequence). The CDR3 runs 13 residues.

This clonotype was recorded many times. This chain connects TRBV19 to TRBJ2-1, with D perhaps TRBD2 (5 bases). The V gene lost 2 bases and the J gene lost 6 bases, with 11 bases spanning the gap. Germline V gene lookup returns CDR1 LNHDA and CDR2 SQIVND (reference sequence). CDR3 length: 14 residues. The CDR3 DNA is TGTGCCAGTAGTATAATGGGAGACCTCAATGAGCAGTTCTTC. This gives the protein CASSIMGDLNEQFF.

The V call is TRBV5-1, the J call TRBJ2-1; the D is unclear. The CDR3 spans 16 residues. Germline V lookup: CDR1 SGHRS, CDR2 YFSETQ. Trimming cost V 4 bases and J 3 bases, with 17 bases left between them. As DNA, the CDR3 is TGCGCCAGCAGCATAAGTGGGTCTATCGGCTACAATGAGCAGTTCTTC. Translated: CASSISGSIGYNEQFF.